This passage covers 9 T cell receptor beta chains from one sample sequenced in a study of T cell repertoires in cytomegalovirus infection. MiXCR, run by TCRdb on the reads, gives a single entry per CDR3 protein. The sample contains under 150,000 distinct CDR3 sequences, roughly 9% of which appear only once. Sequencing was done on a sample of PBMCs. Receptor source: a human donor in good health (CMV status not recorded). Some clones in this sample may be carry-over from other donors' samples.

At least ten counts were recorded for this clonotype. V usage is TRBV5-4 and J usage is TRBJ1-2; D is undetermined. The V end was cut by 1 base, the J end by 5 bases, with 6 bases between. The CDR3 has 12 amino acids. CDR1 and CDR2 from the germline V gene are SGHNT and YYREEE (reference sequence). CDR3: CASSLQEYGYTF. CDR3 coding DNA: TGTGCCAGCAGCTTGCAAGAATATGGCTACACCTTC.

This clonotype has at least ten counts. The chain joins TRBV28 to TRBJ1-1, with D perhaps TRBD1 (5 bases). Germline CDR1 MDHEN, CDR2 SYDVKM. Between the trimmed V and J ends, which lost 2 bases and 8 bases, there was a span of 15 bases. This CDR3 spans 14 amino acids. The CDR3: CASSLGASRREAFF. DNA for the CDR3: TGTGCCAGCAGTTTAGGGGCCTCCAGGAGGGAAGCTTTCTTT.

This clonotype was detected a few times. The chain links TRBV11-2 to TRBJ2-1, with a weak D call TRBD1 (5 bases). This CDR3 is 13 amino acids long. Germline CDR1 and CDR2: SGHAT and FQNNGV. Trimming took 1 base from V and 4 from J, leaving 5 bases between them. The CDR3 sequence is CASSLAGYNEQFF. The CDR3 DNA sequence: TGTGCCAGCAGCTTAGCAGGGTACAATGAGCAGTTCTTC.

This clonotype has ten or more counts. The rearrangement uses TRBV7-2 and TRBJ2-5; TRBD2 aligns across 8 bases. V lost 0 bases to trimming and J lost 0 bases; unmatched junction nucleotides: 6. Germline V gene data show CDR1 as SGHTA and CDR2 as FQGNSA. The CDR3 spans 17 residues. The CDR3 loop reads CASSLAFRGGNQETQYF. In DNA, the CDR3 is TGTGCCAGCAGCTTAGCTTTTCGCGGGGGGAACCAAGAGACCCAGTACTTC.

In this sample, this clonotype turned up many times. The chain recombines TRBV5-5 with TRBJ2-5; TRBD2 agrees at 10 bases. The CDR3 extends over 15 amino acids. The germline CDR1 and CDR2 sequences are SGHKS and YYEKEE (reference sequence). V shed 0 bases and J 8 bases; nucleotides not matched to a gene: 7. The CDR3 reads CASSLDDSGGLTQYF. CDR3 in DNA: TGTGCCAGCAGCTTGGACGATAGCGGGGGGCTAACCCAGTACTTC.

In its sample, this clonotype was seen many times. This rearrangement joins TRBV12-3 or TRBV12-4 to TRBJ2-7, with a possible D match to TRBD1 (5 bases). The CDR3 sequence is 13 residues long. The ends were cut back, 4 bases at V and 6 bases at J, with 13 bases in the middle. CDR3 loop: CASSSGRGGEQYF. CDR3 in DNA: TGTGCCAGCAGTTCAGGAAGGGGTGGCGAGCAGTACTTC.

Ten or more counts support this clonotype. The chain has TRBV12-3 or TRBV12-4 and TRBJ2-3; no definite D call. CDR3 length: 12 residues. Trimming stripped 2 bases from V and 7 bases from J, with 7 bases between. Here the CDR3 DNA reads TGTGCCAGCAGTTTATCCTCTAATACGCAGTATTTT. It translates to CASSLSSNTQYF.

This clonotype has more than one count but fewer than ten. V usage is TRBV29-1 and J usage is TRBJ1-4; possible D gene TRBD1, 5 bases. V lost 3 bases, J lost 8 bases, and 19 bases lay in between. This CDR3 region has 15 residues. Germline V CDR1 and CDR2: SQVTM, ANQGSEA. CDR3 in amino acids: CSVEAMGGYTEKLFF. As DNA, the CDR3 is TGCAGCGTTGAGGCTATGGGGGGGTACACGGAAAAACTGTTTTTT.

This clonotype turned up a few times. This chain links TRBV18 with TRBJ1-5; D unclear. Trimming took 3 bases from V and 2 from J, leaving 11 bases between them. This CDR3 is built from 15 residues. CDR1 KGHSH and CDR2 LQKENI come from the germline V gene. The CDR3: CASSPFGIGNQPQHF. The CDR3 DNA reads as TGTGCCAGCTCACCTTTTGGGATAGGCAATCAGCCCCAGCATTTT. Based on the CDR3 plus reference TRBV18 and TRBJ1-5, the full variable domain is NAGVMQNPRHLVRRRGQEARLRCSPMKGHSHVYWYRQLPEEGLKFMVYLQKENIIDESGMPKERFSAEFPKEGPSILRIQQVVRGDSAAYFCASSPFGIGNQPQHFGDGTRLSIL.